Listed here are 30 T cell receptor beta chains from one sample, sequenced in a study of T cell changes during pregnancy in multiple sclerosis. The method was immunoSEQ multiplex PCR; TCRdb's version includes in-frame clones alone and lacks a portion of them. This table has about 100,000 clones, 94% appearing once. The material was peripheral blood, obtained before pregnancy. These receptors were collected from a female donor with multiple sclerosis, enrolled in a pregnancy study.

The chain combines TRBV19 with TRBJ1-5; maybe TRBD1 (5 bases). Per the germline V gene, CDR1 is LNHDA and CDR2 is SQIVND (reference sequence). The germline V and J ends were trimmed by 1 base and 1 base, with 8 bases remaining between them. This CDR3 region has 15 residues. Here the CDR3 DNA reads TGTGCCAGTAGTATAGGTGGGGGGAGCAATCAGCCCCAGCATTTT. This encodes CASSIGGGSNQPQHF.

The chain's CDR3 is CASSTDRGSADTQYF. The CDR3 nucleotides read TGTGCCAGCAGCACCGACAGGGGATCCGCAGATACGCAGTATTTT. This rearrangement joins TRBV5-6 to TRBJ2-3, with 8 bases fitting TRBD1. Germline loops: CDR1 SGHDT, CDR2 YYEEEE. CDR3 length: 15 residues. The V gene end was trimmed by 4 bases and the J gene end by 4 bases; junction bases not matched to a gene: 8.

The rearrangement joins TRBV5-6 to TRBJ1-1; the D is unclear. The germline V and J ends were trimmed by 3 bases and 6 bases, with 12 bases remaining between them. There are 13 residues in the CDR3. CDR1 is SGHDT and CDR2 is YYEEEE in the germline V gene. This chain's CDR3 is CASSSLTWPEAFF. The CDR3, as DNA: TGTGCCAGCAGCTCACTAACCTGGCCTGAAGCTTTCTTT.

The chain is built from TRBV18 and TRBJ2-7; 10 nucleotides match TRBD1. The CDR3 is 16 amino acids. J was trimmed by 3 bases and V by 2 bases; bases with no gene match: 7. Germline V lookup: CDR1 KGHSH, CDR2 LQKENI. CDR3 nucleotide sequence: TGTGCCAGCTCACCAAGAGGGGACAGGGGCCGCTACGAGCAGTACTTC. It encodes CASSPRGDRGRYEQYF.

This sequence joins TRBV4-1 and TRBJ2-7, with D tentatively TRBD2 (6 bases). The CDR3 runs to 12 residues. CDR1 MGHRA and CDR2 YSYEKL come from the germline V gene. The V and J ends lost 3 bases and 6 bases respectively, with 9 bases between them. CDR3 nucleotides: TGCGCCAGCAGCCAGATTAGCGGCGAGCAGTACTTC. Translation: CASSQISGEQYF.

The gene calls are TRBV5-1 and TRBJ2-2; 10 bases map to TRBD1. Germline assignment: CDR1 SGHRS and CDR2 YFSETQ. The CDR3 extends over 14 amino acids. Trimming cost V 9 bases and J 6 bases; bases outside gene matches: 8. The CDR3 reads CATRKGQGAGELFF. The CDR3 coding sequence is TGCGCCACCAGAAAAGGACAGGGGGCCGGGGAGCTGTTTTTT.

This clone has just one count. The chain carries TRBV6-1 and TRBJ1-2; maybe TRBD1 (6 bases). Trimming pared 1 base from V and 8 bases from J, leaving 17 bases between. Germline values: CDR1 MNHNS, CDR2 SASEGT. The CDR3 is 15 residues long. The CDR3 DNA follows: TGTGCCAGCAGTGAAGTTCCTGGAGGGAGGGGGGGCTACACCTTC. Its protein product is CASSEVPGGRGGYTF.

The V gene is TRBV28, the J gene TRBJ2-1; D gene ambiguous. The CDR3 loop spans 12 amino acids. Looked up from germline, CDR1 is MDHEN and CDR2 is SYDVKM. Trimming removed 2 bases from V and 7 bases from J, with 6 bases in between. CDR3 in DNA: TGTGCCAGCAGTTTAGTAGTTAATGAGCAGTTCTTC. Translating it yields CASSLVVNEQFF.

This chain connects TRBV5-1 to TRBJ2-2; tentatively, D is TRBD2 (6 bases). This CDR3 has 20 amino acids. Trimming removed 4 bases from V and 0 bases from J, with 25 bases in between. Germline assignment: CDR1 SGHRS and CDR2 YFSETQ. CDR3 in amino acids: CASSPWRGSGEFANTGELFF. CDR3 coding DNA: TGCGCCAGCAGCCCCTGGAGGGGTAGCGGAGAATTCGCGAACACCGGGGAGCTGTTTTTT.

The V call is TRBV29-1, the J call TRBJ1-2; D perhaps matches TRBD1 (5 bases). Trimming pared 2 bases from V and 8 bases from J, leaving 21 bases between. Germline CDR1 and CDR2: SQVTM and ANQGSEA. The CDR3 extends over 15 amino acids. Here the CDR3 reads CSVETWSGKVWGYTF. The CDR3 DNA reads as TGCAGCGTTGAAACCTGGTCAGGGAAGGTGTGGGGCTACACCTTC.

V and J are TRBV9 and TRBJ1-2; D remains unclear. The CDR3 covers 17 residues. Germline values: CDR1 SGDLS, CDR2 YYNGEE. V was pared by 2 bases and J by 3 bases, with 20 bases between. CDR3 sequence (DNA): TGTGCCAGCAGCGTGAGTGACCGCGGAGGGAGCGACTATGGCTACACCTTC. Its protein is CASSVSDRGGSDYGYTF.

The chain uses TRBV28 and TRBJ2-1; 7 nucleotides align to TRBD2. The CDR3 is 16 amino acids. Looked up from germline, CDR1 is MDHEN and CDR2 is SYDVKM. Trimming removed 3 bases from V and 4 bases from J; junction bases left unmatched: 9. The CDR3 sequence is CASSFSGGGPYNEQFF. CDR3 in DNA: TGTGCCAGCAGTTTCTCGGGGGGAGGCCCTTACAATGAGCAGTTCTTC.

The chain couples TRBV7-9 to TRBJ2-7, with 7 positions matching TRBD1. This CDR3 region has 16 residues. Germline V gene data show CDR1 as SEHNR and CDR2 as FQNEAQ (reference sequence). V lost 4 bases and J lost 2; bases outside the gene matches: 11. The CDR3 nucleotides read TGTGCCAGCAGCTCCGGCCGGGACAGACTTACCTACGAGCAGTACTTC. Its translation is CASSSGRDRLTYEQYF. Full variable domain (rest looked up from reference TRBV7-9 and TRBJ2-7): DTGVSQNPRHKITKRGQNVTFRCDPISEHNRLYWYRQTLGQGPEFLTYFQNEAQLEKSRLLSDRFSAERPKGSFSTLEIQRTEQGDSAMYLCASSSGRDRLTYEQYFGPGTRLTVT.

The J gene is TRBJ2-3, the V gene TRBV7-7; 11 bases are shared with TRBD2. Germline CDR1 reads SSHAT; CDR2 reads FNYEAQ (reference sequence). CDR3 size: 15 residues. V shed 5 bases, J shed 6 bases, and the junction held 7 bases outside the gene matches. The CDR3 protein is CASSPGTSGPDTQYF. The DNA for the CDR3 is TGTGCCAGCAGCCCGGGGACTAGCGGCCCGGATACGCAGTATTTT.

For the CDR3, the DNA is TGCAGCGTTGATGGAGCTGTCCTAGCGGAGAGGGTAGATACGCAGTATTTT. Translation: CSVDGAVLAERVDTQYF. The gene calls are TRBV29-1 and TRBJ2-3; 7 bases are shared with TRBD2. Germline CDR1 SQVTM, CDR2 ANQGSEA. The CDR3 length is 17 residues. With V trimmed by 3 bases and J by 5 bases, 17 bases remained unmatched.

The chain links TRBV2 to TRBJ2-1, with 11 nucleotides matching TRBD2. V lost 10 bases, J lost 5 bases, and 22 bases stayed unmatched. CDR1 and CDR2 from the germline V gene are SNHLY and FYNNEI. The CDR3 is made up of 19 amino acids. CDR3 in DNA: TGTGCCACTCAAAGGCACATAGCGGGAGGGCCCCGACACGACAATGAGCAGTTCTTC. Its translation is CATQRHIAGGPRHDNEQFF.

The chain links TRBV4-1 to TRBJ1-2; 8 positions agree with TRBD1. CDR1 and CDR2 from the germline V gene are MGHRA and YSYEKL. CDR3 length: 14 residues. The V segment lost 4 bases and the J segment 3 bases; nucleotides outside the gene matches: 4. CDR3 DNA sequence: TGCGCCAGCAGCCTTCAGGACAGGGACTATGGCTACACCTTC. Encoded protein: CASSLQDRDYGYTF.

V is TRBV2 and J is TRBJ2-7, with 9 positions matching TRBD1. Germline V gene data show CDR1 as SNHLY and CDR2 as FYNNEI. V was pared by 8 bases and J by 2 bases, with 13 bases of the junction left unmatched. The CDR3 extends over 16 amino acids. DNA for the CDR3: TGTGCCAGCGAGGGGAGCCGGACAGGGGCGACCTACGAGCAGTACTTC. This translates into CASEGSRTGATYEQYF.

The V call is TRBV30, the J call TRBJ1-4; tentative D call: TRBD1 (6 bases). Germline-derived CDR1 and CDR2 are GTSNPN and SVGIG (reference sequence). The CDR3 consists of 15 residues. Trimming shortened V by 1 base and J by 4 bases, and 13 bases separated the two germline ends. CDR3 loop: CAWSARQAGNEKLFF. Written as DNA, the CDR3 is TGTGCCTGGAGTGCCCGACAGGCCGGTAATGAAAAACTGTTTTTT.

V and J are TRBV30 and TRBJ2-1; 10 bases are shared with TRBD2. Germline V gene data show CDR1 as GTSNPN and CDR2 as SVGIG (reference sequence). With 6 bases clipped from V and 4 bases from J, the junction kept 12 bases outside the gene matches. The CDR3 extends over 16 amino acids. Written as DNA, the CDR3 is TGTGCCTGTTGGTTCCAAGGACTAGCGGATTACAATGAGCAGTTCTTC. It yields the protein CACWFQGLADYNEQFF. Supplemented by reference TRBV30 and TRBJ2-1, the full variable domain reads SQTIHQWPATLVQPVGSPLSLECTVEGTSNPNLYWYRQAAGRGLQLLFYSVGIGQISSEVPQNLSASRPQDRQFILSSKKLLLSDSGFYLCACWFQGLADYNEQFFGPGTRLTVL.

The chain is built from TRBV6-1 and TRBJ1-2; 7 nucleotides match TRBD1. Per germline, CDR1 MNHNS and CDR2 SASEGT. V shed 4 bases, J shed 3 bases, and the junction held 8 bases outside the gene matches. This CDR3 has 15 amino acids. DNA for the CDR3: TGTGCCAGCAGTGGAGACAGGGCCCTTTACTATGGCTACACCTTC. Translation gives CASSGDRALYYGYTF.

The chain links TRBV10-3 to TRBJ2-2, with D possibly being TRBD2 (5 bases). Trimming stripped 5 bases from V and 0 bases from J, with 19 bases between. The CDR3 runs to 18 residues. Germline V gene lookup returns CDR1 ENHRY and CDR2 SYGVKD. CDR3 region: CAISTTKTSGTNTGELFF. As DNA, the CDR3 is TGTGCCATCAGTACTACGAAAACTAGTGGAACGAACACCGGGGAGCTGTTTTTT.

The chain has TRBV5-1 and TRBJ1-2, with D tentatively TRBD1 (6 bases). The CDR3 covers 15 residues. V was clipped by 2 bases and J by 4 bases, with 15 bases between them. The germline V gene has CDR1 SGHRS and CDR2 YFSETQ. CDR3 sequence reads: CASSFSGEGAYGYTF. The CDR3 nucleotides read TGCGCCAGCAGCTTCTCAGGGGAGGGAGCCTATGGCTACACCTTC. Complete variable domain (other parts from reference TRBV5-1 and TRBJ1-2): KAGVTQTPRYLIKTRGQQVTLSCSPISGHRSVSWYQQTPGQGLQFLFEYFSETQRNKGNFPGRFSGRQFSNSRSEMNVSTLELGDSALYLCASSFSGEGAYGYTFGSGTRLTVV.

The chain is built from TRBV29-1 and TRBJ2-1; TRBD1 aligns across 12 bases. The CDR3 is made up of 14 amino acids. Germline V gene lookup returns CDR1 SQVTM and CDR2 ANQGSEA. J lost 8 bases, V lost 6 bases, and 8 bases had no gene match. In nucleotides, the CDR3 is TGCAGCGTGGAGCGGGACAGGGGGCACCATGAGCAGTTCTTC. Translation: CSVERDRGHHEQFF.

This chain joins TRBV2 and TRBJ2-7; 11 bases match TRBD2. V gave up 5 bases and J gave up 7 bases; unmatched junction bases: 7. The CDR3 loop spans 14 amino acids. Per the germline V gene, CDR1 is SNHLY and CDR2 is FYNNEI. As DNA, the CDR3 is TGTGCCAGCAGTTCACTAGCGGGAGCGCAGGAGCAGTACTTC. Encoded protein: CASSSLAGAQEQYF.

The V gene is TRBV30, the J gene TRBJ2-7, with D maybe TRBD1 (6 bases). Germline V CDR1 and CDR2: GTSNPN, SVGIG (reference sequence). V was trimmed by 3 bases and J by 0 bases, leaving 18 bases between them. CDR3 length equals 16 residues. The CDR3 region has the DNA TGTGCCTGGAGGGCTGTAAGGGGGAAAATCTCCTACGAGCAGTACTTC. Protein sequence: CAWRAVRGKISYEQYF.

The chain couples TRBV5-1 to TRBJ1-4, with no clear D. Deletions cut 9 bases from V and 2 bases from J, with 17 bases between. The CDR3 spans 15 residues. CDR1 SGHRS and CDR2 YFSETQ come from the germline V gene. The CDR3 loop reads CATRGGIYTNEKLFF. CDR3 in DNA: TGCGCCACACGGGGAGGTATTTATACTAATGAAAAACTGTTTTTT.

J is TRBJ1-4 and V is TRBV28; D might be TRBD1 (5 bases). The CDR3 runs 15 residues. Per the germline V gene, CDR1 is MDHEN and CDR2 is SYDVKM. The V and J ends lost 6 bases and 4 bases respectively, with 15 bases between them. As DNA, the CDR3 is TGTGCCAGCAGGGGGGAGGCCTACCTTAATGAAAAACTGTTTTTT. Its protein is CASRGEAYLNEKLFF.

The rearrangement links TRBV19 to TRBJ1-2; D is perhaps TRBD1 (5 bases). Trimming stripped 1 base from V and 3 bases from J, with 15 bases between. The CDR3 consists of 16 residues. The germline V gene has CDR1 LNHDA and CDR2 SQIVND (reference sequence). The CDR3 DNA follows: TGTGCCAGTAGTATAGTTTCTGGACAAGCCGACTATGGCTACACCTTC. Translation: CASSIVSGQADYGYTF.

The chain is built from TRBV4-1 and TRBJ2-2; D possibly corresponds to TRBD2 (5 bases). Germline V gene data show CDR1 as MGHRA and CDR2 as YSYEKL. The V end was cut by 0 bases, the J end by 1 base, with 12 bases between. The CDR3 totals 17 residues. The CDR3 spells CASSQDPAEVNTGELFF. CDR3 sequence (DNA): TGCGCCAGCAGCCAAGACCCAGCGGAGGTGAACACCGGGGAGCTGTTTTTT.